Shown below are 3 T cell receptor beta chains from a single sample sequenced in a study of T cells expressing NK-cell markers (dated by TCRdb to about 2020). The receptor library was made with 5' RACE. Data came from an Illumina HiSeq 2000. TCRdb reprocessed the reads and lists each CDR3 protein sequence as a single entry, with no DNA. The sample table on file contains over 200,000 distinct CDR3 sequences. The top ten hold 0.39% of the sample. The material sequenced was blood T cells: a sorted CD56 or NKG2C T cell subset, CD4+ or CD8+ T cells, or bulk PBMC T cells (not recorded which). The source is a man between 18 and 35 years old in good health. Donor details come from another sample of the same person, matched by shared clones.

V gene TRBV7-2 combines with J gene TRBJ2-1. Germline CDR1 reads SGHTA; CDR2 reads FQGNSA. The CDR3 length is 13 residues. The CDR3 is CASSLPGLTGEFF. Drawing the rest from reference TRBV7-2 and TRBJ2-1, the complete variable domain is GAGVSQSPSNKVTEKGKDVELRCDPISGHTALYWYRQSLGQGLEFLIYFQGNSAPDKSGLPSDRFSAERTGGSVSTLTIQRTQQEDSAVYLCASSLPGLTGEFFGPGTRLTVL.

This chain uses TRBV18 with TRBJ1-2; TCRdb gives TRBD1 as the D gene, but with no DNA this cannot be confirmed. CDR3 length: 15 amino acids. Per germline, CDR1 KGHSH and CDR2 LQKENI. This CDR3 is CASASRDRDYYGYTF. The entire variable domain, with the rest obtained from reference TRBV18 and TRBJ1-2, is as follows: NAGVMQNPRHLVRRRGQEARLRCSPMKGHSHVYWYRQLPEEGLKFMVYLQKENIIDESGMPKERFSAEFPKEGPSILRIQQVVRGDSAAYFCASASRDRDYYGYTFGSGTRLTVV.

The V gene is TRBV12-3 or TRBV12-4, the J gene TRBJ2-1; the D gene TCRdb calls, TRBD1, cannot be checked with no DNA. The CDR3 is 13 amino acids. The CDR3 spells CASSLQQGYEQFF.